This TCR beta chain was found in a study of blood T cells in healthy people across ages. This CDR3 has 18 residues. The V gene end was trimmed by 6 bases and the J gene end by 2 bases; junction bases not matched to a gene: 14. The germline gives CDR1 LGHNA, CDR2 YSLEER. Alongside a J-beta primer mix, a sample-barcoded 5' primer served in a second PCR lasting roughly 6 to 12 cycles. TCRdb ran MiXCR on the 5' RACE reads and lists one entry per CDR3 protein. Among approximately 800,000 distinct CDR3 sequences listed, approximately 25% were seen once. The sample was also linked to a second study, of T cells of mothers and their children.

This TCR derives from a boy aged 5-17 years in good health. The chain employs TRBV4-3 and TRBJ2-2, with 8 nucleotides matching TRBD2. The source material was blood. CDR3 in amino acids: CASSLISGGGINTGELFF. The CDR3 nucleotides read TGCGCCAGCAGTCTAATTAGTGGCGGGGGGATAAACACCGGGGAGCTGTTTTTT.